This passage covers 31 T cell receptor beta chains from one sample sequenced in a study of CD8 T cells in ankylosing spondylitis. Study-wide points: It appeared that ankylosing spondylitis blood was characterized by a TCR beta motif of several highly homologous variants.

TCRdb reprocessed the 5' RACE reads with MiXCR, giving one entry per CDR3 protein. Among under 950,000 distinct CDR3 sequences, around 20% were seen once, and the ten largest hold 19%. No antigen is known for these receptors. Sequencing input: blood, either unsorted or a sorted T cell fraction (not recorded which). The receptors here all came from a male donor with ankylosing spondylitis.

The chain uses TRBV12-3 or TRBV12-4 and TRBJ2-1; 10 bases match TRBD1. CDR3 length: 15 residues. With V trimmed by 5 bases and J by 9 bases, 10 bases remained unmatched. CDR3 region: CASSRTGGAPFEQFF. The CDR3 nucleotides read TGTGCCAGCAGTCGGACAGGGGGGGCTCCCTTTGAGCAGTTCTTC.

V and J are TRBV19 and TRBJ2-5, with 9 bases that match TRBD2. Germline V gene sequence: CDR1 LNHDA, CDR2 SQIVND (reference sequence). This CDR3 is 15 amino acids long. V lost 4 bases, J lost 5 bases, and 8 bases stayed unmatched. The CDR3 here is CASSREGLASETQYF. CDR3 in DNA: TGTGCCAGTAGTAGGGAAGGACTAGCGTCGGAGACCCAGTACTTC. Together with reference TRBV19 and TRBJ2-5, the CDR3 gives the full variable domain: DGGITQSPKYLFRKEGQNVTLSCEQNLNHDAMYWYRQDPGQGLRLIYYSQIVNDFQKGDIAEGYSVSREKKESFPLTVTSAQKNPTAFYLCASSREGLASETQYFGPGTRLLVL.

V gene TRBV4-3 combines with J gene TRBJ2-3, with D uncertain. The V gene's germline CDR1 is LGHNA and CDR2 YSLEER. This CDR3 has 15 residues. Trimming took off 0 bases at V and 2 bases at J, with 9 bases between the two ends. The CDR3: CASSQDNGVTDTQYF. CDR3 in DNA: TGCGCCAGCAGCCAAGATAACGGAGTCACAGATACGCAGTATTTT.

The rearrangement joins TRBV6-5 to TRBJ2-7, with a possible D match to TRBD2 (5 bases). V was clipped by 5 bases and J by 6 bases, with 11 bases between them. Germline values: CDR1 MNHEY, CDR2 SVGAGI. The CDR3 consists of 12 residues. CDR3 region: CASSPPRGEQYF. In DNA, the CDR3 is TGTGCCAGCAGTCCACCACGGGGCGAGCAGTACTTC.

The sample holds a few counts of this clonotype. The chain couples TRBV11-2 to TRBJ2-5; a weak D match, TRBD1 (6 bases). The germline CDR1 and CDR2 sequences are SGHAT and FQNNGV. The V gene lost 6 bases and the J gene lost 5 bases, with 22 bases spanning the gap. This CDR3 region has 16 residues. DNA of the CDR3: TGTGCCAGCAGTCAAACTGGGCCTACTCAGGGGGAGACCCAGTACTTC. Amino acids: CASSQTGPTQGETQYF. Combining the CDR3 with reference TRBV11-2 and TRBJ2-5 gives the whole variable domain EAGVAQSPRYKIIEKRQSVAFWCNPISGHATLYWYQQILGQGPKLLIQFQNNGVVDDSQLPKDRFSAERLKGVDSTLKIQPAKLEDSAVYLCASSQTGPTQGETQYFGPGTRLLVL.

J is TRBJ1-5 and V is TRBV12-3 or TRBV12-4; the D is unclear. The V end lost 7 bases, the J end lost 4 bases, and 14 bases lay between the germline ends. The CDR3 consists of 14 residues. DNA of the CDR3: TGTGCCAGCACGGTAGCAGGTCAAAATCAGCCCCAGCATTTT. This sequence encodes CASTVAGQNQPQHF.

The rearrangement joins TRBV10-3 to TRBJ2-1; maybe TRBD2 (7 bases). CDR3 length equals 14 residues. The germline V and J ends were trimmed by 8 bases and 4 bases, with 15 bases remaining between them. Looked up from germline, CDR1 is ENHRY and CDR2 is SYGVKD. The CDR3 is CAIRGGLFYNEQFF. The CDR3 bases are TGTGCCATCCGAGGGGGACTATTTTACAATGAGCAGTTCTTC.

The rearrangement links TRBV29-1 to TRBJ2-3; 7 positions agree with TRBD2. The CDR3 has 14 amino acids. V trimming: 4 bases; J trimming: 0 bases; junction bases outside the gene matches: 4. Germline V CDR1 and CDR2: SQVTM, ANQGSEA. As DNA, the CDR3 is TGCAGCGTTGTTAGCGGGTTAAGCACAGATACGCAGTATTTT. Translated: CSVVSGLSTDTQYF.

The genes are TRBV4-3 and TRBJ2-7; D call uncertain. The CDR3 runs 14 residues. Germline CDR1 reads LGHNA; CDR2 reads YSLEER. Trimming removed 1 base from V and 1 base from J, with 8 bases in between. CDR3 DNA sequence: TGCGCCAGCAGCCAAGGTCAAAGTTCCTACGAGCAGTACTTC. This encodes CASSQGQSSYEQYF.

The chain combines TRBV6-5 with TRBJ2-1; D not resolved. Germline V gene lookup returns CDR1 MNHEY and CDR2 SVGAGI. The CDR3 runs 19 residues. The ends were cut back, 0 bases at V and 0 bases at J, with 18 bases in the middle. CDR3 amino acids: CASSYSRRYVSFSYNEQFF. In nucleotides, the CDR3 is TGTGCCAGCAGTTACTCGAGGCGTTACGTGAGTTTCTCCTACAATGAGCAGTTCTTC.

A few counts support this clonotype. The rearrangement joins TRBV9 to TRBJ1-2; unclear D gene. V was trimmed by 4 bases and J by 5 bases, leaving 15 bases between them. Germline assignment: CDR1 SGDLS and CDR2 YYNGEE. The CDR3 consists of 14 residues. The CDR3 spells CASSPRSGRYGYTF. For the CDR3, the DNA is TGTGCCAGCAGCCCCCGTTCTGGACGTTATGGCTACACCTTC.

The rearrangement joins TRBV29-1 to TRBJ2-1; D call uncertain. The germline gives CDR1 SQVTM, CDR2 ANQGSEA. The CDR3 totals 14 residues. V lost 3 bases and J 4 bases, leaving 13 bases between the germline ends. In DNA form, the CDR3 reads TGCAGCGTTGATGTTAGGCTCGCGTACAATGAGCAGTTCTTC. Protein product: CSVDVRLAYNEQFF.

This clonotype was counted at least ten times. In nucleotides, the CDR3 is TGTGCCAGCAGCTTAGGAGACAGAAGAAATTCACCCCTCCACTTT. It translates to CASSLGDRRNSPLHF. This chain connects TRBV7-9 to TRBJ1-6; possibly TRBD1 for D (5 bases). Looked up from germline, CDR1 is SEHNR and CDR2 is FQNEAQ (reference sequence). The V and J ends lost 1 base and 7 bases respectively, with 11 bases between them. The CDR3 loop spans 15 amino acids.

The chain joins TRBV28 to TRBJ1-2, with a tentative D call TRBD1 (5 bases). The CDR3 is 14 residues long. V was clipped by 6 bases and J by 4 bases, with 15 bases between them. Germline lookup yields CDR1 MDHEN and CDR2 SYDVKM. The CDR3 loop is CASRKGGAVYGYTF. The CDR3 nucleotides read TGTGCCAGCAGGAAAGGTGGGGCGGTCTATGGCTACACCTTC.

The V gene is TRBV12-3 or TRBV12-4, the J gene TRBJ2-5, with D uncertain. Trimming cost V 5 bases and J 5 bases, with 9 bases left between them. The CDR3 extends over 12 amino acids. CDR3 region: CASSNIKETQYF. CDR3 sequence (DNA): TGTGCCAGCAGTAATATAAAGGAGACCCAGTACTTC.

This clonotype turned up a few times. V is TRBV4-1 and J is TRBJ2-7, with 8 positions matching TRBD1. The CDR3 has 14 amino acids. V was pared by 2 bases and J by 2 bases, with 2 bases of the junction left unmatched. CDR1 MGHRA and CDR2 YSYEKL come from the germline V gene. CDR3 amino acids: CASSQPDRAYEQYF. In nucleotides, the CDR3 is TGCGCCAGCAGCCAACCGGACAGGGCCTACGAGCAGTACTTC.

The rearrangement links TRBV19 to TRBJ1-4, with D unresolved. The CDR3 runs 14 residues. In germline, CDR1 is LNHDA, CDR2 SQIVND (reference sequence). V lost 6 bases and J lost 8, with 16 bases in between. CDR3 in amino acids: CASRTGALGEKLFF. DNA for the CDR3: TGTGCCAGTAGGACCGGAGCTTTGGGAGAAAAACTGTTTTTT. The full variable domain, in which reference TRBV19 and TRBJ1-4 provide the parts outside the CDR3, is DGGITQSPKYLFRKEGQNVTLSCEQNLNHDAMYWYRQDPGQGLRLIYYSQIVNDFQKGDIAEGYSVSREKKESFPLTVTSAQKNPTAFYLCASRTGALGEKLFFGSGTQLSVL.

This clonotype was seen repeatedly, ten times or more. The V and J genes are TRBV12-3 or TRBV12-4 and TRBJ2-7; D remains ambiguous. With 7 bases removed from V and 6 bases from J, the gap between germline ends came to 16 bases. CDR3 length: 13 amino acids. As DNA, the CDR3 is TGTGCCAGCACCCTTGTGGCCACTGGCGAGCAGTACTTC. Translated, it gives CASTLVATGEQYF.

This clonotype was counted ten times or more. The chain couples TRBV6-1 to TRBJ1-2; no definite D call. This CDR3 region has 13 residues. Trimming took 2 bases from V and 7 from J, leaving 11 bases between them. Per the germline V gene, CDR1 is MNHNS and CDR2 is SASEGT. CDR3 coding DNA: TGTGCCAGCAGTGAACTCGGCATCGGTGGCTACACCTTC. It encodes CASSELGIGGYTF.

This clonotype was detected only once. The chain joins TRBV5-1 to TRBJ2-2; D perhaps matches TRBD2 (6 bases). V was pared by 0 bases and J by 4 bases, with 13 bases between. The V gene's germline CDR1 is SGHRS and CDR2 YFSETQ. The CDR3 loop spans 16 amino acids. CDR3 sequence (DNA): TGCGCCAGCAGCTTGGGGGTAGGGAGGAGCACCGGGGAGCTGTTTTTT. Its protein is CASSLGVGRSTGELFF. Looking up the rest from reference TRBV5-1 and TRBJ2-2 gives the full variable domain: KAGVTQTPRYLIKTRGQQVTLSCSPISGHRSVSWYQQTPGQGLQFLFEYFSETQRNKGNFPGRFSGRQFSNSRSEMNVSTLELGDSALYLCASSLGVGRSTGELFFGEGSRLTVL.

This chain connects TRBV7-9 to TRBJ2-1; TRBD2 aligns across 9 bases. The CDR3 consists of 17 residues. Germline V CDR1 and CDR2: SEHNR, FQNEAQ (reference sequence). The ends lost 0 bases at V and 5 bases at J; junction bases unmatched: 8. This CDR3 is CASSLARGSGGHNEQFF. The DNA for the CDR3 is TGTGCCAGCAGCTTAGCGCGAGGTAGCGGGGGCCACAATGAGCAGTTCTTC.

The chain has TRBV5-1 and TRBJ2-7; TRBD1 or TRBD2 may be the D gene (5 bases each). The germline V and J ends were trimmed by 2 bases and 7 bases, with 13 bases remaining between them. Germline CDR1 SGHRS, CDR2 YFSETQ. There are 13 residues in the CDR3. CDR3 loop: CASSFGASVEQYF. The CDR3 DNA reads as TGCGCCAGCAGCTTCGGGGCCAGTGTTGAGCAGTACTTC.

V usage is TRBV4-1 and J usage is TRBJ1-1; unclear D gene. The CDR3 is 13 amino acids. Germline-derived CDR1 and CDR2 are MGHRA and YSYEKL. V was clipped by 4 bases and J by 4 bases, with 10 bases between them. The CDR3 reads CASSPGGVTEAFF. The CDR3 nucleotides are TGCGCCAGCAGCCCCGGCGGGGTCACTGAAGCTTTCTTT.

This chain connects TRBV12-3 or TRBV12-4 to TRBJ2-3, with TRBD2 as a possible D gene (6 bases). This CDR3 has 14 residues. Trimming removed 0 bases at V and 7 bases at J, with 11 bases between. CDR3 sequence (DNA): TGTGCCAGCAGTTTAGCGGGAGGCGGGAATACGCAGTATTTT. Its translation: CASSLAGGGNTQYF.

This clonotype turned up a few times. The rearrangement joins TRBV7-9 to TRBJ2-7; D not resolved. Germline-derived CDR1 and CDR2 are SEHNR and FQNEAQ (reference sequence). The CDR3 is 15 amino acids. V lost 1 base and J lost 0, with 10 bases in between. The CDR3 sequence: CASSLVGRSSYEQYF. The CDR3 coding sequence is TGTGCCAGCAGCTTAGTAGGCCGAAGCTCCTACGAGCAGTACTTC. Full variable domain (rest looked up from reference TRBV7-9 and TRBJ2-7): DTGVSQNPRHKITKRGQNVTFRCDPISEHNRLYWYRQTLGQGPEFLTYFQNEAQLEKSRLLSDRFSAERPKGSFSTLEIQRTEQGDSAMYLCASSLVGRSSYEQYFGPGTRLTVT.

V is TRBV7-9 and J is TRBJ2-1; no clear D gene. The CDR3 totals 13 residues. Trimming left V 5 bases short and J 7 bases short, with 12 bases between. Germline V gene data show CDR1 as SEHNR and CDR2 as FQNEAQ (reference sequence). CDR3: CASSPPVGNEQFF. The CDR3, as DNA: TGTGCCAGCAGCCCTCCGGTCGGTAATGAGCAGTTCTTC.

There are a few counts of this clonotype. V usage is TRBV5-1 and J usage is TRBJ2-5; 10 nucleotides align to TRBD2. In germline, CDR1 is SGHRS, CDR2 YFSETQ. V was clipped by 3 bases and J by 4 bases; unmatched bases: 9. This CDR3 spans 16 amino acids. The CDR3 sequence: CASSSGLAGVRETQYF. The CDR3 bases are TGCGCCAGCAGCTCTGGTCTAGCGGGAGTTAGAGAGACCCAGTACTTC.

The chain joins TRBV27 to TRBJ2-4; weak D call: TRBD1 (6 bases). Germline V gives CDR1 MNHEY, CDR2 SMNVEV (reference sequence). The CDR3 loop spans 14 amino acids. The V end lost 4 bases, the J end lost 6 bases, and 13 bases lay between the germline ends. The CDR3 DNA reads TGTGCCAGCAGTTCACAGGGTTTAGGAAACATTCAGTACTTC. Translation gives CASSSQGLGNIQYF.

The CDR3 nucleotides read TGTGCCAGCAGCTCACTTCTAGCGGGGGCTAGCACAGATACGCAGTATTTT. The encoded protein is CASSSLLAGASTDTQYF. The chain employs TRBV7-9 and TRBJ2-3; 10 bases line up with TRBD2. There are 17 residues in the CDR3. Trimming at V came to 4 bases and at J to 0 bases, leaving 7 bases not matched to a gene. Germline CDR1 is SEHNR and CDR2 is FQNEAQ (reference sequence).

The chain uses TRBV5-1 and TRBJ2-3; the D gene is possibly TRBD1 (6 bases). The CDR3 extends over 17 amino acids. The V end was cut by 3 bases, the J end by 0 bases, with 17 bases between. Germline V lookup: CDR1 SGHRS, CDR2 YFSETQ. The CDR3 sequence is CASSSTGNGFSTDTQYF. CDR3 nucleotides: TGCGCCAGCAGCTCAACAGGGAACGGGTTTAGCACAGATACGCAGTATTTT.

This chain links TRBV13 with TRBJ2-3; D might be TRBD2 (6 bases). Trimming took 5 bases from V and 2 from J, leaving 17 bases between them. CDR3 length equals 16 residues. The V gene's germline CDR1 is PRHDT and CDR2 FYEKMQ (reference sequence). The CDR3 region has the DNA TGTGCCAGCAGCCTCGTCAGGGAGGACTCCACAGATACGCAGTATTTT. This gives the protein CASSLVREDSTDTQYF.